Presented here are 22 T cell receptor beta chains from one specimen sequenced in a study of blood T cell repertoires in COVID-19. Data came from immunoSEQ multiplex PCR; TCRdb stores just in-frame clones and leaves some out. The data show fewer than 300,000 clones, more than 85% seen once. The sequenced sample was peripheral blood. The receptors here all came from a woman in her 30s with COVID-19, enrolled during active disease.

The rearrangement joins TRBV5-1 to TRBJ2-2, with D hard to call. Germline V gives CDR1 SGHRS, CDR2 YFSETQ. The CDR3 covers 13 residues. Trimming removed 2 bases at V and 3 bases at J, with 5 bases between. CDR3 loop: CASSLAYTGELFF. As DNA, the CDR3 is TGCGCCAGCAGCTTAGCGTACACCGGGGAGCTGTTTTTT.

The rearrangement uses TRBV15 and TRBJ1-3; D is possibly TRBD1 (6 bases). This CDR3 has 15 residues. Germline V CDR1 and CDR2: LNHNV, YYDKDF (reference sequence). V was shortened by 2 bases and J by 3 bases, with 11 bases between the two germline ends. The CDR3 DNA reads TGTGCCACCAGCAGAAATTACAGGGATGGAAACACCATATATTTT. Its translation: CATSRNYRDGNTIYF.

V gene TRBV20-1 combines with J gene TRBJ1-1; no definite D call. Germline loops: CDR1 DFQATT, CDR2 SNEGSKA (reference sequence). V was clipped by 5 bases and J by 11 bases, with 6 bases between them. The CDR3 runs 8 residues. CDR3 DNA sequence: TGCAGTGCTCCTGCGGCTTTCTTT. This sequence encodes CSAPAAFF.

V gene TRBV5-1 combines with J gene TRBJ1-1, with D possibly TRBD1 on 6 matching bases. Trimming pared 3 bases from V and 1 base from J, leaving 13 bases between. The germline V gene has CDR1 SGHRS and CDR2 YFSETQ. The CDR3 is 15 residues long. CDR3 sequence reads: CASSWGGGQNTEAFF. The DNA of the CDR3 is TGCGCCAGCAGCTGGGGCGGGGGACAGAACACTGAAGCTTTCTTT.

The V and J genes are TRBV12-5 and TRBJ1-3; a weak D match, TRBD1 (5 bases). The V gene lost 5 bases and the J gene lost 1 base, with 18 bases spanning the gap. The CDR3 loop spans 17 amino acids. CDR1 and CDR2 from the germline V gene are LGHNT and FRNRAP. The CDR3 sequence is CASGPGRGIVSGNTIYF. The CDR3, as DNA: TGTGCTAGTGGTCCGGGGCGGGGGATTGTGTCTGGAAACACCATATATTTT.

This chain joins TRBV6-5 and TRBJ1-5; D possibly corresponds to TRBD1 (5 bases). Trimming left V 3 bases short and J 5 bases short, with 17 bases between. This CDR3 is built from 16 residues. Germline-derived CDR1 and CDR2 are MNHEY and SVGAGI. CDR3 region: CASSYSGRGRDQPQHF. The CDR3 nucleotides are TGTGCCAGCAGTTATTCTGGGAGGGGAAGGGATCAGCCCCAGCATTTT.

The chain carries TRBV7-3 and TRBJ1-3; 7 bases fit TRBD1. Germline values: CDR1 SGHTA, CDR2 FQGTGA. Unmatched junction bases numbered 6, after V lost 5 bases and J lost 2 bases. The CDR3 runs 15 residues. The CDR3 sequence: CASSIQGGAGNTIYF. CDR3 in DNA: TGTGCCAGCAGCATACAAGGGGGCGCTGGAAACACCATATATTTT.

The rearrangement links TRBV10-3 to TRBJ1-2; 10 nucleotides line up with TRBD1. CDR3 length equals 15 residues. Germline assignment: CDR1 ENHRY and CDR2 SYGVKD. V was clipped by 4 bases and J by 6 bases; unmatched bases: 8. The CDR3 coding sequence is TGTGCCATCAGTGTATATGGGACAGGGGTTAATGGCTACACCTTC. This gives the protein CAISVYGTGVNGYTF.

The chain has TRBV27 and TRBJ1-1; 9 bases fit TRBD1. Trimming removed 5 bases from V and 4 bases from J; junction bases left unmatched: 17. CDR1 MNHEY and CDR2 SMNVEV come from the germline V gene (reference sequence). CDR3 size: 18 residues. Here the CDR3 DNA reads TGTGCCAGCAGTCCCCTTCTCGGACAGGGGAGTATGGTCACTGAAGCTTTCTTT. This translates into CASSPLLGQGSMVTEAFF.

The V and J genes are TRBV7-7 and TRBJ2-5; 14 bases are shared with TRBD2. The junction had 6 bases not matched to a gene; V was cut back by 5 bases and J by 4 bases. The CDR3 is 16 residues long. Germline V gene data show CDR1 as SSHAT and CDR2 as FNYEAQ (reference sequence). For the CDR3, the DNA is TGTGCCAGCAGCCCAGGGACTAGCGGGAGCCGAGAGACCCAGTACTTC. Amino acid sequence: CASSPGTSGSRETQYF.

The chain joins TRBV5-1 to TRBJ1-6, with D unclear. The CDR3 has 15 residues. V was shortened by 4 bases and J by 5 bases, with 13 bases between the two germline ends. Germline CDR1 and CDR2: SGHRS and YFSETQ. CDR3 region: CASSPDTQNNSPLHF. The CDR3 bases are TGCGCCAGCAGCCCTGACACCCAGAATAATTCACCCCTCCACTTT. Filled out from reference TRBV5-1 and TRBJ1-6, the complete variable domain reads KAGVTQTPRYLIKTRGQQVTLSCSPISGHRSVSWYQQTPGQGLQFLFEYFSETQRNKGNFPGRFSGRQFSNSRSEMNVSTLELGDSALYLCASSPDTQNNSPLHFGNGTRLTVT.

This chain connects TRBV19 to TRBJ1-4, with 10 bases matching TRBD1. Losses at the gene ends were 6 bases for V and 0 bases for J; bases not matched to a gene: 4. The germline gives CDR1 LNHDA, CDR2 SQIVND (reference sequence). The CDR3 is 16 residues long. The CDR3 reads CASRRTGGSTNEKLFF. The CDR3 nucleotides are TGTGCCAGTAGACGGACAGGGGGGTCAACTAATGAAAAACTGTTTTTT.

Remarks on this clone: One junction end disagrees with the germline gene, perhaps due to a read error. The V call is TRBV29-1, the J call TRBJ2-2; TRBD2 matches 9 bases. Per the germline V gene, CDR1 is SQVTM and CDR2 is ANQGSEA. The CDR3 is made up of 14 amino acids. The chain's CDR3 is CSVEGLARAGELFF. The CDR3 DNA follows: TGCAGCGTGGAAGGACTAGCGCGCGCCGGGGAGCTGTTTTTT.

J is TRBJ1-3 and V is TRBV5-1; D ambiguous. Germline values: CDR1 SGHRS, CDR2 YFSETQ. The CDR3 runs to 16 residues. Between the trimmed V and J ends, which lost 0 bases and 0 bases, there was a span of 10 bases. The CDR3 DNA reads as TGCGCCAGCAGCTTGGGACTTCAGCTCTCTGGAAACACCATATATTTT. Its protein product is CASSLGLQLSGNTIYF.

The chain recombines TRBV28 with TRBJ2-2; D is ambiguous. The CDR3 extends over 12 amino acids. V lost 8 bases to trimming and J lost 2 bases, with 6 bases between them. Germline lookup yields CDR1 MDHEN and CDR2 SYDVKM. The CDR3 coding sequence is TGTGCCAGCGGTAGAAACACCGGGGAGCTGTTTTTT. It yields the protein CASGRNTGELFF.

V and J are TRBV6-8 and TRBJ2-1, with 8 bases lining up with TRBD1. The CDR3 extends over 15 amino acids. Germline CDR1 reads MNHGY; CDR2 reads SAAAGT. Losses at the gene ends were 5 bases for V and 1 base for J; bases not matched to a gene: 4. CDR3 bases: TGTGCCAGCAGTCAGACAGGGGTATCCTACAATGAGCAGTTCTTC. This codes for CASSQTGVSYNEQFF.

V usage is TRBV11-2 and J usage is TRBJ1-2; D may be TRBD1 (5 bases). CDR1 is SGHAT and CDR2 is FQNNGV in the germline V gene. This CDR3 has 16 amino acids. The V end lost 5 bases, the J end lost 1 base, and 17 bases lay between the germline ends. CDR3 protein: CASSPYRDSDNYGYTF. In DNA form, the CDR3 reads TGTGCCAGCAGCCCCTACCGGGACTCTGATAACTATGGCTACACCTTC. The variable domain in full, with the rest retrieved from reference TRBV11-2 and TRBJ1-2, is EAGVAQSPRYKIIEKRQSVAFWCNPISGHATLYWYQQILGQGPKLLIQFQNNGVVDDSQLPKDRFSAERLKGVDSTLKIQPAKLEDSAVYLCASSPYRDSDNYGYTFGSGTRLTVV.

This chain joins TRBV9 and TRBJ1-6, with 9 positions matching TRBD1. The CDR3 is made up of 16 amino acids. The trim removed 0 bases at V and 6 bases at J, leaving 4 bases unmatched. Germline CDR1 reads SGDLS; CDR2 reads YYNGEE. Here the CDR3 reads CASSVAGTGINSPLHF. The CDR3 DNA is TGTGCCAGCAGCGTAGCGGGGACAGGGATTAATTCACCCCTCCACTTT.

V gene TRBV27 combines with J gene TRBJ1-1, with 10 bases matching TRBD1. The J segment lost 0 bases and the V segment lost 4 bases, leaving 5 bases of the junction unmatched. This CDR3 comprises 16 residues. Germline V CDR1 and CDR2: MNHEY, SMNVEV (reference sequence). The CDR3: CASSSPTGGLNTEAFF. The CDR3 DNA is TGTGCCAGCAGTTCCCCGACAGGGGGCTTGAACACTGAAGCTTTCTTT.

This clone was seen repeatedly, ten times or more. This chain joins TRBV28 and TRBJ2-7, with 10 bases identical to TRBD1. Germline-derived CDR1 and CDR2 are MDHEN and SYDVKM. The CDR3 runs 15 residues. Trimming removed 6 bases from V and 2 bases from J; junction bases left unmatched: 7. This CDR3 is CASSRQGATAYEQYF. The CDR3 DNA reads as TGTGCCAGCAGCCGACAGGGGGCCACTGCCTACGAGCAGTACTTC.

The rearrangement links TRBV11-2 to TRBJ2-7; D might be TRBD1 (5 bases). CDR1 and CDR2 from the germline V gene are SGHAT and FQNNGV. V was cut by 0 bases and J by 5 bases, with 8 bases left in between. This CDR3 has 13 residues. CDR3 DNA: TGTGCCAGCAGCTTAGATAGGGGCCACGAGCAGTACTTC. This encodes CASSLDRGHEQYF.

This clone was counted once. J is TRBJ2-2 and V is TRBV28; possible D gene TRBD2, 6 bases. The CDR3 is 14 residues long. Trimming cost V 5 bases and J 6 bases, with 13 bases left between them. Germline V gene data show CDR1 as MDHEN and CDR2 as SYDVKM. CDR3 loop: CASSPWASAGELFF. The CDR3, as DNA: TGTGCCAGCAGTCCTTGGGCTAGCGCCGGGGAGCTGTTTTTT.